This is a list of T cell receptor beta chains from one sample in a study of T cell responses to AZD1222 COVID-19 vaccine. The protocol was immunoSEQ multiplex PCR, while the TCRdb copy is restricted to in-frame clones and leaves out a portion. This sample has around 120,000 clones, with just over 90% found just once. This specimen consisted of peripheral blood, obtained 28 days after the second AZD1222 dose. The receptors were sampled from an adult who received the AZD1222 COVID-19 vaccine. The CDR3 runs from the conserved cysteine through the conserved F or W. The D gene is left open where the match is weak. Clone size is not always given. Where it is, it says once, few, many or a class for expanded clones.

d_call clone_size j_call v_call cdr3_aa cdr3_nt
TRBD1 . TRBJ2-7 TRBV12-3/TRBV12-4 CASRTGGSLEQYF TGTGCCAGCAGGACAGGGGGATCGCTCGAGCAGTACTTC
TRBD2 . TRBJ2-6 TRBV5-1 CASSLFGLAGVSGANVLTF TGCGCCAGCAGCTTATTCGGGCTAGCGGGAGTTTCCGGGGCCAACGTCCTGACTTTC
TRBD1 . TRBJ1-4 TRBV5-1 CASGDRPNEKLFF TGCGCCAGCGGGGACAGACCCAATGAAAAACTGTTTTTT
. . TRBJ2-5 TRBV29-1 CSVVGTASQETQYF TGCAGCGTCGTCGGGACTGCCTCTCAAGAGACCCAGTACTTC
. . TRBJ2-1 TRBV7-2 CASSLGRAGNEQFF TGTGCCAGCAGCTTAGGCAGGGCGGGCAATGAGCAGTTCTTC
. . TRBJ1-1 TRBV15 CATSTRAVDDTEAFF TGTGCCACCAGCACGAGAGCGGTGGATGACACTGAAGCTTTCTTT
TRBD1 . TRBJ2-1 TRBV24-1 CATSEGTGIYNEQFF TGTGCCACCAGTGAGGGGACAGGGATCTACAATGAGCAGTTCTTC
. once TRBJ1-1 TRBV5-8 CASSLARVGEAFF TGTGCCAGCAGCTTGGCCAGGGTCGGGGAAGCTTTCTTT
TRBD1 once TRBJ1-5 TRBV2 CASTLGQGNQPQHF TGTGCCAGCACGCTGGGACAGGGCAATCAGCCCCAGCATTTT
TRBD1 once TRBJ2-7 TRBV7-2 CASSFGTGEYEQYF TGTGCCAGCAGCTTCGGAACAGGGGAGTACGAGCAGTACTTC
. . TRBJ1-2 TRBV7-9 CASSLAGGDVDGYTF TGTGCCAGCAGCTTAGCGGGGGGCGACGTCGATGGCTACACCTTC
. . TRBJ2-2 TRBV9 CASSAGIRGINTGELFF TGTGCCAGCAGCGCCGGCATCAGAGGGATTAACACCGGGGAGCTGTTTTTT
. . TRBJ1-2 TRBV14 CASSQEEGNYGYTF TGTGCCAGCAGCCAAGAAGAGGGGAACTATGGCTACACCTTC
TRBD1 . TRBJ2-1 TRBV7-9 CASSPPGQGYNEQFF TGTGCCAGCAGCCCGCCGGGACAGGGTTACAATGAGCAGTTCTTC
TRBD1 . TRBJ2-3 TRBV28 CASSLWGTGRTDTQYF TGTGCCAGCAGTTTATGGGGGACAGGGCGCACAGATACGCAGTATTTT
. . TRBJ1-5 TRBV27 CASSPRANDNQPQHF TGTGCCAGCAGTCCAAGGGCGAATGACAATCAGCCCCAGCATTTT
. . TRBJ1-1 TRBV18 CASSPGPYLLEAFF TGTGCCAGCTCACCAGGCCCGTACCTACTTGAAGCTTTCTTT
. . TRBJ1-6 TRBV4-1 CASSQEAQMGNSPLHF TGCGCCAGCAGCCAAGAGGCTCAAATGGGGAATTCACCCCTCCACTTT
. once TRBJ1-1 TRBV14 CASSPSLNTEAFF TGTGCCAGCAGCCCCTCCTTGAACACTGAAGCTTTCTTT
. . TRBJ2-3 TRBV19 CASSMGEAGDTQYF TGTGCCAGTAGTATGGGAGAAGCCGGGGATACGCAGTATTTT
. . TRBJ1-1 TRBV4-1 CASSQDTGAFNTEAFF TGCGCCAGCAGCCAAGACACCGGGGCTTTTAACACTGAAGCTTTCTTT
. . TRBJ2-3 TRBV6-5 CASGDRRTDTQYF TGTGCGTCGGGGGATAGGCGGACAGATACGCAGTATTTT
TRBD2 . TRBJ2-5 TRBV10-3 CAIKEREVETQYF TGTGCCATCAAGGAGCGGGAAGTAGAGACCCAGTACTTC
. . TRBJ1-2 TRBV6-2/TRBV6-3 CASSYTQGISGYTF TGTGCCAGCAGTTACACCCAGGGAATAAGTGGCTACACCTTC
. . TRBJ1-2 TRBV5-1 CASSPRDPGTSGYTF TGCGCCAGCAGCCCCCGGGACCCAGGGACTTCAGGCTACACCTTC
. . TRBJ1-4 TRBV14 CASSQDLGGSNEKLFF TGTGCCAGCAGCCAAGATTTGGGGGGTTCTAATGAAAAACTGTTTTTT
. . TRBJ2-1 TRBV7-9 CASSRDRTNNEQFF TGTGCCAGCAGCCGCGACAGGACTAACAATGAGCAGTTCTTC
. . TRBJ1-2 TRBV7-2 CASSLEGTNYGYTF TGTGCCAGCAGCTTAGAGGGCACTAACTATGGCTACACCTTC
TRBD1 . TRBJ1-6 TRBV18 CASSPQGADNDSPLHF TGTGCCAGCTCACCCCAGGGGGCGGATAACGACTCACCCCTCCACTTT